What follows is one T cell receptor (beta chain) and its context. Its antigen remains unidentified. These data are taken from a study of CD8+ T cells in alopecia areata. Study-wide background: The drug, oral tofacitinib, was given to treated patients at 5 to 10 mg twice daily. Study-level findings and limits: Tofacitinib significantly brought down scalp clonality and expanded CD8+ clones among top 100.

Reverse transcribed after extraction, RNA yielded cDNA as the sequencing template. The data were produced by immunoSEQ multiplex PCR, yet TCRdb's version contains in-frame clones alone and is incomplete. This table has roughly 220,000 clones, around 65% appearing once. J gave up 6 bases and V 5 bases, and 9 bases lay outside the gene matches. Looked up from germline, CDR1 is SQVTM and CDR2 is ANQGSEA. The CDR3 sequence is 14 residues long. Specified treatment: oral pan-JAK inhibitor, 5-10 mg twice daily. Obtained from alopecia areata patients were lesional scalp punch biopsies along with peripheral blood. The sorting of PBMCs gave CD4+ and CD8+ T cells.

The TCR was taken from a human donor with alopecia areata. This chain joins TRBV29-1 and TRBJ2-3; 9 bases agree with TRBD2. Specimen: CD4+ T cells sorted from blood, collected around week 42, from a patient treated with tofacitinib. This CDR3 is CSVNGGGAGDTQYF. The CDR3 DNA follows: TGCAGCGTTAATGGCGGGGGGGCCGGGGATACGCAGTATTTT.